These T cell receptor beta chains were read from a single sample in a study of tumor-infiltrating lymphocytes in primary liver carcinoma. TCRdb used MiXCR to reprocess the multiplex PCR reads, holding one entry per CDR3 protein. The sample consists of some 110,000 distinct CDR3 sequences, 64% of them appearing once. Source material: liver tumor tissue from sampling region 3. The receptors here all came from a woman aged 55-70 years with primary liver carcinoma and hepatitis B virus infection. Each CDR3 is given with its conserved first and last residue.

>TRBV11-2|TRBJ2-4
CASTTSAVAKNIQNF
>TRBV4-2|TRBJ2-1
CASSYDVGLPNEQFF
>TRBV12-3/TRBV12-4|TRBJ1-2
CASSIRQGGEYYTF
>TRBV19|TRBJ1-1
CASSEPGQGARNTEAFF
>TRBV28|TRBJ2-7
CASSFSMEQYF
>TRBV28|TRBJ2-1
CASSFPVSGGNEQFF
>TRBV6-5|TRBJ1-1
CASSLREGPSIEAFF
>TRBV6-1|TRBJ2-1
CASSEEWYFINEQFF
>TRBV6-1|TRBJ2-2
CASSTRDSNTGELFF
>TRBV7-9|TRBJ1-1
CASSPLGQTNAEAFF
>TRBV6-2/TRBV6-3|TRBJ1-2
CASSETGGRGYTF
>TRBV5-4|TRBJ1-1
CASSQATSTEAFF
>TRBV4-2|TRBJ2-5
CASSRAGEGEETQYF
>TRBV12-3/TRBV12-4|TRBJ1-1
CASSRRGGGLNTEAFF
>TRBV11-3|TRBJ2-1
CTSSLDQGGRAGYKEQFF
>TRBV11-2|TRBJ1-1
CASRFRDRNAEAFF
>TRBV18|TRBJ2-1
CASSPPSGQDLYNEQFF
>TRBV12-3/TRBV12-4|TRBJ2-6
CASRARQGRKAGANVLTF
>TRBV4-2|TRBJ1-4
CASSQDGGEVLEKLFF
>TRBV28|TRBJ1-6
CASSPPRNHVPNSPLHF
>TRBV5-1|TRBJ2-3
CASRRGGGSSTDTHYF
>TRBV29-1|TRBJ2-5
CSVENQETQYF
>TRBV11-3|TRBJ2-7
CASSPNTGAAYVQYF
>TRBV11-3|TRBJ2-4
CVSSLTSGTNIQYF
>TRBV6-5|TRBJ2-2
CTSSRDREAGGLFF
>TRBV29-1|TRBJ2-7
CSETIRGSTYEQYF
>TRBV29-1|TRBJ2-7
CSVRKGYEQYF
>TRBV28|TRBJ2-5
CASSFSAQETMYF
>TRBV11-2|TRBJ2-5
CGSSSRGGALRETRYF
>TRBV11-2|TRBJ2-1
CASSLGGGRLGGQSF
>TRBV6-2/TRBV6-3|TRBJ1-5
CASSSAGEVQSQHF
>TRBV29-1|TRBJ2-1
CIGTGEFNEQFF
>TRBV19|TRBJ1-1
CASRKQMNTEAFF
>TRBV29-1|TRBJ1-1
CSVNLLMDTEAFF
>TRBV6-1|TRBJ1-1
CASSEEVRGLGTEAFF
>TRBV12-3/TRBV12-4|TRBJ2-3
CASSLGSRQGAPTDTQYF
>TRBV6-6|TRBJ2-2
CASSYPRGESPGELFF
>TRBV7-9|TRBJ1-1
CASKGGGNTEAFF
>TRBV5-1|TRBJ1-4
CASSLGTAPGKELFF
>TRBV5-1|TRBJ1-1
CASSFRGPGMNTEAFF
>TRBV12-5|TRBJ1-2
CASAQGASGYTF
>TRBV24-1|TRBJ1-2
CATSGARGCTF
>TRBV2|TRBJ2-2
CASNKREAGELFF
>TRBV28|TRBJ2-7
CASSLPTRGDEQYF
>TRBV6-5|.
CASSPYADTQHF
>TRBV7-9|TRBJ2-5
CASSRGQGETQYF
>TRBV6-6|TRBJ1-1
CGSRNTGSEAFF